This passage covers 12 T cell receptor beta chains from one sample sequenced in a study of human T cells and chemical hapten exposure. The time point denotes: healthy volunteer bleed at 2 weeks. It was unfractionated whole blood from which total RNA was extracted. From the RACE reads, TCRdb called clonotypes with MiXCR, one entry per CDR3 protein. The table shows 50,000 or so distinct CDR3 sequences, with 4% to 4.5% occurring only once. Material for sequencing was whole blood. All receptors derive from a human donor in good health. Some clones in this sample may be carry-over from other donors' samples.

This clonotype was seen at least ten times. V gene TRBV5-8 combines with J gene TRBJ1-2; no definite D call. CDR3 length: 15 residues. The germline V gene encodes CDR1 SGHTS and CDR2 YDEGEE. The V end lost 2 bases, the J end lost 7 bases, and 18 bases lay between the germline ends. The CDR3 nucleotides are TGTGCCAGCAGCTTTCACATGGTCCCGTTAGCTGGCTACACCTTC. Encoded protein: CASSFHMVPLAGYTF.

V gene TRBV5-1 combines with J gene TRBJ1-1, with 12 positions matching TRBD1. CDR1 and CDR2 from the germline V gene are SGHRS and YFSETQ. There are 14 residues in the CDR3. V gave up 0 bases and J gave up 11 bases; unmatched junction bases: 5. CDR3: CASSLGGQGAMAFF. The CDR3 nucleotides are TGCGCCAGCAGCTTGGGGGGACAGGGGGCTATGGCTTTCTTT. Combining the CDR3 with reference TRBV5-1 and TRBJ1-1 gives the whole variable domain KAGVTQTPRYLIKTRGQQVTLSCSPISGHRSVSWYQQTPGQGLQFLFEYFSETQRNKGNFPGRFSGRQFSNSRSEMNVSTLELGDSALYLCASSLGGQGAMAFFGQGTRLTVV.

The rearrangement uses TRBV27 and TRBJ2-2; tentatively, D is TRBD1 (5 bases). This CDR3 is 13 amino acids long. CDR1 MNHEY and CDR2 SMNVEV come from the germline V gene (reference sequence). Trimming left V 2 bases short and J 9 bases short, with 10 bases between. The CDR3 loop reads CASSLRGPRELFF. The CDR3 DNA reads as TGTGCCAGCAGTTTAAGGGGTCCGCGGGAGCTGTTTTTT.

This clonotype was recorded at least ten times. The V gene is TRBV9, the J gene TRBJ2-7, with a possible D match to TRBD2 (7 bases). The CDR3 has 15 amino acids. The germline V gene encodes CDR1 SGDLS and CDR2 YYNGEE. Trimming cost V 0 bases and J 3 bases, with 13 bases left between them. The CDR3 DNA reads TGTGCCAGCAGCGTAGAGTGGGGGGGCAACTACGAGCAGTACTTC. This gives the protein CASSVEWGGNYEQYF.

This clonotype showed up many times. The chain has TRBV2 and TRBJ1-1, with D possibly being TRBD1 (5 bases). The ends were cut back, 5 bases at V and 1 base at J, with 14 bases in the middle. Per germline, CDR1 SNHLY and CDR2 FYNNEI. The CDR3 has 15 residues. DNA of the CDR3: TGTGCCAGCAGTCCTTTCGGAGGGGAGAACACTGAAGCTTTCTTT. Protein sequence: CASSPFGGENTEAFF.

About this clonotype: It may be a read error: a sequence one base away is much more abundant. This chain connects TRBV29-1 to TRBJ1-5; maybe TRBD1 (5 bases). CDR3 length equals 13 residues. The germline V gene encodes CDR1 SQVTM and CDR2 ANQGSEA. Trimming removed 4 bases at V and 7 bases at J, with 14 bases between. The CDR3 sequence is CSVAGGGEQPQHF. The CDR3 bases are TGCAGCGTTGCCGGGGGGGGTGAACAGCCCCAGCATTTT.

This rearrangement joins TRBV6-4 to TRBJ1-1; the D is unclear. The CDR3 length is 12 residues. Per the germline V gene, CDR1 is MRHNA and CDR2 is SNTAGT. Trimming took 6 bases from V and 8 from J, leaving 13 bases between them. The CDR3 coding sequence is TGTGCCAGCAGGGAAGTCCCGGGGGAAGCTTTCTTT. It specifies CASREVPGEAFF.

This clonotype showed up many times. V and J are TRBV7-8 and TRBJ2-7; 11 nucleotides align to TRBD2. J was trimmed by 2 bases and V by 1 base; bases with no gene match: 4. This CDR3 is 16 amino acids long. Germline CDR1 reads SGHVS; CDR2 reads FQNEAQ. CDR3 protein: CASSLVFSGRAYEQYF. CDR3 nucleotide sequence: TGTGCCAGCAGCTTAGTTTTTAGCGGGAGGGCCTACGAGCAGTACTTC. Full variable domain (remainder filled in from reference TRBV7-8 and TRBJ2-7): GAGVSQSPRYKVAKRGQDVALRCDPISGHVSLFWYQQALGQGPEFLTYFQNEAQLDKSGLPSDRFFAERPEGSVSTLKIQRTQQEDSAVYLCASSLVFSGRAYEQYFGPGTRLTVT.

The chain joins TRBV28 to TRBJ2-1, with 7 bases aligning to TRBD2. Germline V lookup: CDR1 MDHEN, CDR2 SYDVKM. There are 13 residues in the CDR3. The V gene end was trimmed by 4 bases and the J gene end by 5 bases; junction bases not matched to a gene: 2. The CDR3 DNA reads TGTGCCAGCAGTTGGGGGGGAAACAATGAGCAGTTCTTC. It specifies CASSWGGNNEQFF.

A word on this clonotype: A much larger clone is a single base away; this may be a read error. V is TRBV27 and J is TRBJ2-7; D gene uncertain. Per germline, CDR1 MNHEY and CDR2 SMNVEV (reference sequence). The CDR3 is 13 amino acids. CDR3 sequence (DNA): TGTGCCAGAAGTTTAGGCCCCTACGACGAGCAGTACTTC. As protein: CARSLGPYDEQYF.

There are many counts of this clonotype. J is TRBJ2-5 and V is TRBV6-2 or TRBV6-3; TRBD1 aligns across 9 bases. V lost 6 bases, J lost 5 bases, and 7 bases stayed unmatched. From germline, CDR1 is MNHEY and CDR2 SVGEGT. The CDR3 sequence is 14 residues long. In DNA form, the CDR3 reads TGTGCCAGCAGCATACAGGGGGCGGGTGAGACCCAGTACTTC. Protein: CASSIQGAGETQYF.

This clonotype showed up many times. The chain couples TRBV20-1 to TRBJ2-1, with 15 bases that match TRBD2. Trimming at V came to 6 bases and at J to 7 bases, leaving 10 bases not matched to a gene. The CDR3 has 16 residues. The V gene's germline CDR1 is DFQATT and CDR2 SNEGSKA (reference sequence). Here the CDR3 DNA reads TGCAGTGCCCCCAGTGGGACTAGCGGGAGGTTGAATGAGCAGTTCTTC. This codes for CSAPSGTSGRLNEQFF.